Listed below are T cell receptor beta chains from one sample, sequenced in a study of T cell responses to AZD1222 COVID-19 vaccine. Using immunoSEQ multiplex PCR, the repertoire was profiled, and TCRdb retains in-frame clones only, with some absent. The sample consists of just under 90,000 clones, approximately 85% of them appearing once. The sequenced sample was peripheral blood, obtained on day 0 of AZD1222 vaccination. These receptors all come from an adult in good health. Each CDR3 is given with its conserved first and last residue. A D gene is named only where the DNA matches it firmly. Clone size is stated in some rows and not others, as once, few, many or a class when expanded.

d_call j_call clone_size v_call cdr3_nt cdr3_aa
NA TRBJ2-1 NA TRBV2 TGTGCCAGCAGGGATGGCTACCGAAAGAATGAGCAGTTCTTC CASRDGYRKNEQFF
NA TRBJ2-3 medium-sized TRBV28 TGTGCCAGCAGTTTATACCCGGGCACAGATACGCAGTATTTT CASSLYPGTDTQYF
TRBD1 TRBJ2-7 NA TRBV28 TGTGCCAGCAGTTCCACTCAGGGGGCCTACGAGCAGTACTTC CASSSTQGAYEQYF
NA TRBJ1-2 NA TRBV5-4 TGTGCCAGCAGCTTGGGCACAGGGCTTCAGTATGGCTACACCTTC CASSLGTGLQYGYTF
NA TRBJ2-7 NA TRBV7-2 TGTGCCAGCAGCCCCAGGTCGGGACCCCTCGAGCAGTACTTC CASSPRSGPLEQYF
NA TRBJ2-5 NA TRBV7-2 TGTGCCAGCAGCCCGTGGGGCGAGACCCAGTACTTC CASSPWGETQYF
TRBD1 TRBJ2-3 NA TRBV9 TGTGCCAGCAGCGTAGGGGACAGGGGGCACGCAGATACGCAGTATTTT CASSVGDRGHADTQYF
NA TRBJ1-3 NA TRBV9 TGTGCCAGCAGCGTTGACCATGGGGGCACCATATATTTT CASSVDHGGTIYF
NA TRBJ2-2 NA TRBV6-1 TGTGCCAGCAGTGAAGCAGCAGGATCCAGTAACACCGGGGAGCTGTTTTTT CASSEAAGSSNTGELFF
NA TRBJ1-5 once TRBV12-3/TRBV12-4 TGTGCCAGCAGCAAGACTAACAATCAGCCCCAGCATTTT CASSKTNNQPQHF
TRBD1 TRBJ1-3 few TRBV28 TGTGCCAGCTACTCTCGGACAGGGGCCTCCTCTGGAAACACCATATATTTT CASYSRTGASSGNTIYF
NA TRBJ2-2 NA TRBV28 TGTGCCAGCAGTCTCCTCACCGGGGAGCTGTTTTTT CASSLLTGELFF
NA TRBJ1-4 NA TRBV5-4 TGTGCCAGCAGCTATGGACAGAATAATGAAAAACTGTTTTTT CASSYGQNNEKLFF
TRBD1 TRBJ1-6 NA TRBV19 TGTGCCAGTAGTACGGGACAGGGGAATTCACCCCTCCACTTT CASSTGQGNSPLHF
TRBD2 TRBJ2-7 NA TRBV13 TGTGCCAGCAGCTTATTTCAACTAGCGGGAGCCCAGTACTTC CASSLFQLAGAQYF
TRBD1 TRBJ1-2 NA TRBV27 TGTGCCAGCAGTTTATCCAACAGGGGTCCTAACTATGGCTACACCTTC CASSLSNRGPNYGYTF
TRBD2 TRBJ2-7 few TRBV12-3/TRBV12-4 TGTGCCAGCGCCAAAGCGGGGCGCTACGAGCAGTACTTC CASAKAGRYEQYF
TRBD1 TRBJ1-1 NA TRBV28 TGTGCCAGCAGCCGGACAGGAACCTCGCTGGGGACTGAAGCTTTCTTT CASSRTGTSLGTEAFF